This TCR beta chain emerged from a study of cytomegalovirus exposure and HLA in healthy donors. Produced via immunoSEQ multiplex PCR; TCRdb's table is partial and in-frame only. The table includes more than 65,000 clones, 85% to 95% detected once. From germline, CDR1 is LNHNV and CDR2 YYDKDF (reference sequence). Trimming removed 1 base from V and 6 bases from J, with 28 bases in between. This CDR3 region has 19 residues. This sequence joins TRBV15 and TRBJ2-7, with D perhaps TRBD1 (6 bases). The sequence was obtained from a young man in good health and CMV-seronegative. The sequencing input was PBMCs. The CDR3 nucleotides read TGTGCCACCAGCAGAGCTCCGTCCATTGGCAGGGGACCCCGGGGCGAGCAGTACTTC. Protein sequence: CATSRAPSIGRGPRGEQYF.